The 14 T cell receptor beta chains below were found in one sample sequenced in a study of vaccination and CD4 T cells after COVID-19 (dated by TCRdb to between 2021 and 2023). Per the publication, the treatment or condition label means: approximately nine-day PBMC culture with coronavirus spike peptide pools or control peptides (ViraFEST assay). The method behind the library was PCR. Sequencing used an Illumina iSeq 100. DNA from cultured CD4+ T cells was subjected to TCR sequencing with the Oncomine TCR Beta short-read assay at the Johns Hopkins FTIC core. Using fastp trimming at Q25 and MiXCR clonotype assembly, TCRdb reanalyzed the public sequencing data and kept in-frame beta chains. For every CDR3 protein sequence, its rows merge into one entry that carries the most common genes and DNA. The sample records several thousand distinct CDR3 sequences, 60% to 70% of which are singletons. The top ten constitute less than 45% of the sample.

These TCRs' antigens remain unknown. Input material: CD4+ T cells from blood, cultured in vitro. Receptor source: a human donor who had recovered from COVID-19.

The V and J genes are TRBV19 and TRBJ1-5, with D unresolved. V lost 3 bases, J lost 0 bases, and 9 bases lay in between. This CDR3 contains 15 residues. The germline gives CDR1 LNHDA, CDR2 SQIVND (reference sequence). As DNA, the CDR3 is TGTGCCAGTAGTATTACACTTTATAGCAATCAGCCCCAGCATTTT. Translation gives CASSITLYSNQPQHF.

The chain couples TRBV30 to TRBJ2-5; the match to TRBD1 covers 11 bases. The CDR3 has 16 residues. Per germline, CDR1 GTSNPN and CDR2 SVGIG (reference sequence). J was trimmed by 5 bases and V by 0 bases; bases with no gene match: 8. The chain's CDR3 is CAWSVGQGAQGETQYF. CDR3 in DNA: TGTGCCTGGAGTGTAGGACAGGGGGCCCAGGGGGAGACCCAGTACTTC.

This sequence joins TRBV7-9 and TRBJ2-5, with a possible D match to TRBD1 (5 bases). The CDR3 runs 15 residues. The ends were cut back, 5 bases at V and 5 bases at J, with 18 bases in the middle. Germline V gene sequence: CDR1 SEHNR, CDR2 FQNEAQ (reference sequence). In DNA, the CDR3 is TGTGCCAGCAGCCCAAAAGTCAGGGTGGGCGAGACCCAGTACTTC. Translating it yields CASSPKVRVGETQYF.

The CDR3 DNA follows: TGTGCCAGCAGTTTGCCACAGGGGAGCGGAAACACCATATATTTT. Protein product: CASSLPQGSGNTIYF. The chain carries TRBV28 and TRBJ1-3, with 7 bases lining up with TRBD1. The junction had 6 bases not matched to a gene; V was cut back by 3 bases and J by 4 bases. This CDR3 has 15 residues. Germline V CDR1 and CDR2: MDHEN, SYDVKM.

The V gene is TRBV28, the J gene TRBJ2-2; possible D gene TRBD1, 8 bases. V lost 6 bases, J lost 1 base, and 15 bases lay in between. CDR1 is MDHEN and CDR2 is SYDVKM in the germline V gene. This CDR3 spans 16 amino acids. CDR3 residues: CASRVGGTGNTGELFF. The CDR3 DNA sequence: TGTGCCAGCAGAGTGGGAGGGACAGGGAACACCGGGGAGCTGTTTTTT.

The J gene is TRBJ1-2, the V gene TRBV6-2 or TRBV6-3; D is unclear. V was trimmed by 0 bases and J by 4 bases, leaving 18 bases between them. The CDR3 runs to 17 residues. CDR1 and CDR2 (germline): MNHEY, SVGEGT. The CDR3: CASSYSGLHGGVYGYTF. The CDR3 DNA follows: TGTGCCAGCAGTTACTCGGGTCTGCACGGCGGGGTCTATGGCTACACCTTC.

This clonotype was detected a few times. The chain carries TRBV7-2 and TRBJ1-6; D is undetermined. The CDR3 runs 15 residues. CDR1 and CDR2 (germline): SGHTA, FQGNSA. V was trimmed by 5 bases and J by 0 bases, leaving 8 bases between them. This CDR3 is CASSTYSSYNSPLHF. The CDR3 bases are TGTGCCAGCAGCACCTACAGCTCCTATAATTCACCCCTCCACTTT.

As for this clonotype: At one end the junction does not follow the germline gene, possibly because of a read error. The genes are TRBV20-1 and TRBJ2-5; D not resolved. CDR3 length equals 12 residues. The germline V gene encodes CDR1 DFQATT and CDR2 SNEGSKA (reference sequence). The CDR3 coding sequence is TGCAGTGCCAGAGACGATCAAGAGACCCAGTACTTC. It encodes CSARDDQETQYF.

V usage is TRBV28 and J usage is TRBJ2-1; D uncertain. CDR3 size: 13 residues. Germline loops: CDR1 MDHEN, CDR2 SYDVKM. Trimming stripped 6 bases from V and 6 bases from J, with 12 bases between. CDR3 amino acids: CASSLPSLNEQFF. The CDR3 bases are TGTGCCAGCAGCCTCCCCTCCCTCAATGAGCAGTTCTTC.

The chain joins TRBV18 to TRBJ1-2; 9 bases are shared with TRBD1. The V and J ends lost 4 bases and 3 bases, in that order; junction bases with no gene match: 3. The germline V gene has CDR1 KGHSH and CDR2 LQKENI. This CDR3 region has 14 residues. Here the CDR3 DNA reads TGTGCCAGCTCACAGGACAGGGGAGACTATGGCTACACCTTC. It encodes CASSQDRGDYGYTF.

In its sample, this clonotype was seen a few times. The chain employs TRBV6-1 and TRBJ2-3, with 7 bases matching TRBD2. V lost 1 base and J lost 6; bases outside the gene matches: 13. The CDR3 contains 17 residues. Germline lookup yields CDR1 MNHNS and CDR2 SASEGT. The CDR3 here is CASSEVGSPGGLDTQYF. The CDR3 DNA is TGTGCCAGCAGTGAAGTGGGGAGCCCGGGAGGCCTCGATACGCAGTATTTT.

The chain couples TRBV5-1 to TRBJ2-3, with TRBD2 matching 9 bases. Germline trimming cut 0 bases from V and 2 bases from J; bases unmatched to any gene: 4. This CDR3 is 16 amino acids long. Looked up from germline, CDR1 is SGHRS and CDR2 is YFSETQ. CDR3 sequence: CASSLEREAATDTQYF. CDR3 coding DNA: TGCGCCAGCAGCTTGGAGCGGGAGGCTGCCACAGATACGCAGTATTTT.

The chain employs TRBV7-9 and TRBJ2-7; a weak D match, TRBD2 (5 bases). V was clipped by 1 base and J by 5 bases, with 9 bases between them. CDR1 SEHNR and CDR2 FQNEAQ come from the germline V gene (reference sequence). The CDR3 sequence is 13 residues long. The CDR3 bases are TGTGCCAGCAGCTTAGTAGAGGGTAACGAGCAGTACTTC. As protein: CASSLVEGNEQYF.

This clonotype was seen more than once but under ten times. J is TRBJ2-5 and V is TRBV19, with 9 bases lining up with TRBD2. CDR1 and CDR2 from the germline V gene are LNHDA and SQIVND (reference sequence). This CDR3 is 14 amino acids long. Trimming removed 3 bases from V and 4 bases from J; junction bases left unmatched: 3. CDR3 nucleotide sequence: TGTGCCAGTAGTATGGCTAGCGGGGTAGAGACCCAGTACTTC. It yields the protein CASSMASGVETQYF.